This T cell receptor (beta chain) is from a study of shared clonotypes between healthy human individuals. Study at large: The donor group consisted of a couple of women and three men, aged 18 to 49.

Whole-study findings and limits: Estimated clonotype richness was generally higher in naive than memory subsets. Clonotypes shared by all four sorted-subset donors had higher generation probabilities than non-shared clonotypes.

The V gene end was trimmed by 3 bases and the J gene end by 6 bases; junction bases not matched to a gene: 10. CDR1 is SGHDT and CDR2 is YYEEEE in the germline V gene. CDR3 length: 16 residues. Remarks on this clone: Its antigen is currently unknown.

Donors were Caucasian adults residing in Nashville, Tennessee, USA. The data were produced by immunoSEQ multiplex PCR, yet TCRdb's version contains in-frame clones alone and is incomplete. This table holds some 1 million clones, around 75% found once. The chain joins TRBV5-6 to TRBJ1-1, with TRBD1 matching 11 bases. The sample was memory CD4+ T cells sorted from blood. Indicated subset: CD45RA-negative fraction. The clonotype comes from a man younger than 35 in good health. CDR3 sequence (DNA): TGTGCCAGCAGCTACAAGGGACAGGGGGTTTTGGCTGAAGCTTTCTTT. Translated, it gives CASSYKGQGVLAEAFF.